Many counts were recorded for the clone carrying this TCR beta chain. Each patient was aged 18 to 65 and had newly diagnosed hyperthyroidism of under 2 months' duration. This entry belongs to a study of T cells in Graves' hyperthyroidism and ophthalmopathy. Across the study: Prior to any treatment, at the point of initial diagnosis, peripheral blood was collected.

J was trimmed by 0 bases and V by 5 bases; bases with no gene match: 9. CDR1 and CDR2 (germline): LGHNA, YNFKEQ. The CDR3 sequence is 16 residues long. Regions amplified from RNA transcripts were the TCR beta CDR3 regions. HTBI primers drove first-round RT-PCR of the TCR CDR3. TCRdb independently ran MiXCR on the multiplex PCR reads; one entry per CDR3 protein. Of approximately 150,000 distinct CDR3 sequences detected, 9.4% appear once; the ten largest clones hold around 21%. The chain combines TRBV4-2 with TRBJ1-2; TRBD1 matches at 7 bases. The source of this sequence is a woman between 18 and 29 years old with Graves' hyperthyroidism that later progressed to Graves' ophthalmopathy. Sequencing was done on a sample of blood. The CDR3 is CASSVSVGQTNYGYTF. CDR3 sequence (DNA): TGTGCCAGCAGCGTCAGCGTGGGACAGACTAACTATGGCTACACCTTC.